This T cell receptor (beta chain) appears in the sequencing data of a study of early T cells in non-severe SARS-CoV-2 infection (dated by TCRdb to 2020 to 2023). Looking at the study overall: TCR sequencing used bulk RNA from unsorted whole blood, so alpha and beta chains could not be paired.

A case-control design nested within a healthcare worker cohort in London, UK, was used, with weekly nasopharyngeal swab PCR tests and blood sampling performed. Healthcare workers were enrolled in the week of the UK lockdown, from 23 to 31 March 2020, and were followed every week for up to roughly 15 weeks. V is clipped by 4 bases and J by 10 bases, and the sequence between their germline boundaries is 14 bases long. CDR1 and CDR2, per the germline V gene, are KGHSH and LQKENI. From the cysteine up to the phenylalanine, the CDR3 has a length of 13 residues. Here the CDR3 DNA is all that survives: 39 bases in frame from base 1. Overall study results and their limits: Matching against VDJdb was skewed toward anti-spike CD8 responses, likely underestimated virus-specific expansions, and missed private and CD4 specificities.

A note on this clonotype: Its binding antigen is unknown. No base quality values were provided; no much bigger clone lies one nucleotide off.

Libraries were made using 5' RACE. Sequencer: NextSeq 500. The TCR library protocol attached unique molecular identifiers to individual cDNA molecules to correct for sequencing error and PCR bias. Sequencing covered both TCR alpha and beta chains, and within each sample the abundances of alpha and beta sequences were tightly co-correlated. Per the original workflow: Decombinator V4 was used to annotate the V gene, J gene and CDR3 of the TCR sequences. Expanded TCRs were defined as changing significantly between any two time points under a Poisson model with p below 0.0001. TCR abundances were normalised to the total number of TCRs sequenced in each sample and reported as counts per million. TRAV1-2 paired with TRAJ12, TRAJ20 or TRAJ33 defined MAIT TCRs, while TRAV10 paired with TRAJ18 defined iNKT TCRs. A search of VDJdb, accessed on 1 November 2021, was run for TCRs annotated to CMV, EBV and SARS-CoV-2, with TCRs annotated for multiple antigens excluded. Starting from the raw public reads, TCRdb applied fastp trimming at Q25, assembled clones with MiXCR and retained in-frame beta chains. Rows with a matching CDR3 protein are joined into one entry that keeps the most common DNA and genes. TCRdb's processing, not the study's, gives the V and J calls here. The sample table holds roughly 72,000 distinct CDR3 sequences, of which 9.5% to 15% were seen once. Together, the top ten hold less than 3.5% of the sample.

The chain couples TRBV18 to TRBJ2-1, with no confidently assigned D gene. The sample in question was whole blood, obtained at baseline. The receptor was isolated from an adult who was a healthcare worker with PCR-confirmed SARS-CoV-2 infection or an uninfected control (not recorded which). The CDR3 reads CASSRSGDGEQFF. The DNA sequence is TGTGCCAGCTCACGGTCAGGTGACGGAGAGCAGTTCTTC.